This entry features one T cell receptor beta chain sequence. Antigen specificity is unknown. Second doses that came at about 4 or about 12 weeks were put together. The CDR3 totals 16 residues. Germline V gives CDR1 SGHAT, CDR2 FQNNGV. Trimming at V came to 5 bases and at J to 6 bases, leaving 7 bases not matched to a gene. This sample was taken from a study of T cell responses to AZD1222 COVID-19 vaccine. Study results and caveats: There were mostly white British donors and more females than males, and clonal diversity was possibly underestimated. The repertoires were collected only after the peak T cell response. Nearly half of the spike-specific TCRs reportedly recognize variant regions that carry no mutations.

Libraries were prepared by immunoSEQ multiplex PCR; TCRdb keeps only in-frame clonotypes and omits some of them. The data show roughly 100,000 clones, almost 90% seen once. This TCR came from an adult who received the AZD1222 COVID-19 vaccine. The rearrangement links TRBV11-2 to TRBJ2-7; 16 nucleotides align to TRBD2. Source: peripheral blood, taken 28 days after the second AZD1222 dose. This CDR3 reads CASSNPGTSGRGEQYF. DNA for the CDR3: TGTGCCAGCAGCAACCCCGGGACTAGCGGGAGGGGCGAGCAGTACTTC.